These 11 T cell receptor beta chains were all obtained from the same sample, sequenced in a study of T cell changes during pregnancy in multiple sclerosis. Using immunoSEQ multiplex PCR, the repertoire was profiled, and TCRdb retains in-frame clones only, with some absent. The table includes 17,000 or so clones, 84% detected once. Sequenced material: CD8+ T cells from peripheral blood mononuclear cells, taken in the third trimester of pregnancy. Receptors were obtained from a female donor in good health, enrolled as a control in a pregnancy study.

J is TRBJ1-1 and V is TRBV15; maybe TRBD1 (6 bases). CDR3 length: 14 amino acids. Trimming left V 3 bases short and J 9 bases short, with 17 bases between. CDR1 and CDR2 from the germline V gene are LNHNV and YYDKDF (reference sequence). The CDR3 coding sequence is TGTGCCACCAGCAGGGGGGGGGCTGGGGATAAAGCTTTCTTT. This encodes CATSRGGAGDKAFF.

By share of the sample, this clone is medium-sized. The CDR3 here is CASSPGVAGETDTQYF. DNA for the CDR3: TGTGCCAGCAGCCCCGGAGTAGCGGGAGAGACAGATACGCAGTATTTT. V usage is TRBV4-2 and J usage is TRBJ2-3, with TRBD2 identical over 9 bases. The CDR3 totals 16 residues. With 4 bases clipped from V and 3 bases from J, the junction kept 8 bases outside the gene matches. The germline V gene encodes CDR1 LGHNA and CDR2 YNFKEQ.

The gene calls are TRBV4-3 and TRBJ2-7; 11 nucleotides agree with TRBD1. Per germline, CDR1 LGHNA and CDR2 YSLEER. CDR3 length: 15 residues. Unmatched junction bases numbered 5, after V lost 4 bases and J lost 3 bases. For the CDR3, the DNA is TGCGCCAGCAGCCTATCGGGGACAGGGGGCTACGAGCAGTACTTC. Its translation is CASSLSGTGGYEQYF.

The chain links TRBV11-3 to TRBJ1-2; D gene ambiguous. Germline V gene lookup returns CDR1 SGHNT and CDR2 YENEEA. Trimming pared 3 bases from V and 5 bases from J, leaving 13 bases between. The CDR3 covers 14 residues. CDR3 sequence (DNA): TGTGCCAGCAGCTTTAAAGGACTCAGATATGGCTACACCTTC. Translating it yields CASSFKGLRYGYTF.

This clone was observed a handful of times. The chain recombines TRBV29-1 with TRBJ1-2; D gene ambiguous. Germline-derived CDR1 and CDR2 are SQVTM and ANQGSEA. The CDR3 sequence is 12 residues long. V lost 1 base to trimming and J lost 4 bases, with 7 bases between them. The CDR3 DNA follows: TGCAGCGTTGAAGGGCTCGCCTATGGCTACACCTTC. Amino acids: CSVEGLAYGYTF.

This clone has only a few counts. The V and J genes are TRBV5-1 and TRBJ2-6; possibly TRBD1 for D (5 bases). V was cut by 0 bases and J by 0 bases, with 13 bases left in between. Germline CDR1 reads SGHRS; CDR2 reads YFSETQ. CDR3 length equals 18 residues. CDR3 loop: CASSLVTGPSSGANVLTF. DNA for the CDR3: TGCGCCAGCAGCTTGGTCACAGGCCCGAGCTCTGGGGCCAACGTCCTGACTTTC.

V usage is TRBV5-4 and J usage is TRBJ2-1; TRBD2 aligns across 9 bases. The CDR3 length is 15 residues. The trim removed 7 bases at V and 4 bases at J, leaving 9 bases unmatched. Germline V lookup: CDR1 SGHNT, CDR2 YYREEE (reference sequence). The chain's CDR3 is CASEPRGGPYNEQFF. The DNA for the CDR3 is TGTGCCAGCGAACCGCGGGGGGGCCCATACAATGAGCAGTTCTTC.

The rearrangement links TRBV6-5 to TRBJ2-1; possibly TRBD1 for D (5 bases). The CDR3 runs 15 residues. Trimming left V 8 bases short and J 5 bases short, with 19 bases between. CDR1 MNHEY and CDR2 SVGAGI come from the germline V gene. DNA for the CDR3: TGTGCCAGCGGCCCGCACAGGAAAGCCAACAATGAGCAGTTCTTC. This codes for CASGPHRKANNEQFF.

The rearrangement links TRBV6-5 to TRBJ1-1, with D perhaps TRBD1 (5 bases). The CDR3 runs 13 residues. Germline V gene sequence: CDR1 MNHEY, CDR2 SVGAGI. V gave up 4 bases and J gave up 1 base, with 7 bases separating them. The DNA for the CDR3 is TGTGCCAGCAGTTTCAGGGAGAACACTGAAGCTTTCTTT. It yields the protein CASSFRENTEAFF.

This clone was observed once. This rearrangement joins TRBV27 to TRBJ2-1; TRBD2 agrees at 11 bases. V lost 6 bases to trimming and J lost 2 bases; unmatched junction nucleotides: 3. There are 15 residues in the CDR3. Germline V gene lookup returns CDR1 MNHEY and CDR2 SMNVEV (reference sequence). The CDR3 DNA reads TGTGCCAGCAGCATGACTAGCGGGGCCTACAATGAGCAGTTCTTC. It is translated as CASSMTSGAYNEQFF.

The gene calls are TRBV27 and TRBJ2-7; D may be TRBD2 (5 bases). Trimming shortened V by 5 bases and J by 3 bases, and 11 bases separated the two germline ends. The CDR3 runs 13 residues. In germline, CDR1 is MNHEY, CDR2 SMNVEV (reference sequence). The CDR3 sequence: CASSPGIFYEQYF. DNA of the CDR3: TGTGCCAGCAGTCCCGGGATCTTCTACGAGCAGTACTTC.